The rows below give T cell receptor beta chains drawn from one sample of a study of T-cell memory formation after mild COVID-19. TCRdb processed the 5' RACE reads anew with MiXCR; each CDR3 protein has one entry. The sample shows 300,000 to 400,000 distinct CDR3 sequences, approximately 15% of them seen only once. The specimen was PBMCs or a T cell subset sorted from them (not recorded which). The receptors here all came from a man between 18 and 35 years old who had mild COVID-19 (a few samples of this study predate the infection). Cell type and time point are not known. Each CDR3 is given with its conserved first and last residue. A D gene is named only where the DNA matches it firmly. The size of a clone is reported for some rows only, either as once, few or many, or as a class for expanded clones.

clone_size: NA; v_call: TRBV6-2/TRBV6-3; d_call: TRBD2; j_call: TRBJ2-1; cdr3_nt: TGTGCCAGCAGTCGTCGACTAGCGGGGCCATACAATGAGCAGTTCTTC; cdr3_aa: CASSRRLAGPYNEQFF
clone_size: few; v_call: TRBV6-5; d_call: TRBD1; j_call: TRBJ2-5; cdr3_nt: TGTGCCAGCAAGCTGACAGGGGGCCAAGAGACCCAGTACTTC; cdr3_aa: CASKLTGGQETQYF
clone_size: NA; v_call: TRBV27; d_call: NA; j_call: TRBJ1-6; cdr3_nt: TGTGCCAGCAGTTCCACCGGGCCTCATAATTCACCCCTCCACTTT; cdr3_aa: CASSSTGPHNSPLHF
clone_size: NA; v_call: TRBV7-9; d_call: NA; j_call: TRBJ2-3; cdr3_nt: TGTGCCAGCAGCTTGTTGTCAAGGACAGATACGCAGTATTTT; cdr3_aa: CASSLLSRTDTQYF
clone_size: few; v_call: TRBV7-9; d_call: NA; j_call: TRBJ1-1; cdr3_nt: TGTGCCAGCAGCTTAATGACAGGGAACACTGAAGCTTTCTTT; cdr3_aa: CASSLMTGNTEAFF
clone_size: few; v_call: TRBV20-1; d_call: TRBD2; j_call: TRBJ2-3; cdr3_nt: TGCAGTGCGACTGCTAGGTCTAGCGGACGCACAGATACGCAGTATTTT; cdr3_aa: CSATARSSGRTDTQYF
clone_size: many; v_call: TRBV18; d_call: TRBD2; j_call: TRBJ2-5; cdr3_nt: TGTGCCAGCTCACCGAAGGCCTACGTGGTAGCGGGGAAAGAGACCCAGTACTTC; cdr3_aa: CASSPKAYVVAGKETQYF
clone_size: few; v_call: TRBV20-1; d_call: NA; j_call: TRBJ2-3; cdr3_nt: TGCAGTGCCTCAAATCCGCACAGGGAGATCACAGATACGCAGTATTTT; cdr3_aa: CSASNPHREITDTQYF
clone_size: NA; v_call: TRBV5-5; d_call: NA; j_call: TRBJ2-3; cdr3_nt: TGTGCCAGCAGCTTGGGTCCTGCGGGGCTCGGAGATACGCAGTATTTT; cdr3_aa: CASSLGPAGLGDTQYF
clone_size: few; v_call: TRBV12-3/TRBV12-4; d_call: NA; j_call: TRBJ2-1; cdr3_nt: TGTGCCAGCAGTTTTGGGGGGCGCGGCAATGAGCAGTTCTTC; cdr3_aa: CASSFGGRGNEQFF
clone_size: NA; v_call: TRBV4-2; d_call: NA; j_call: TRBJ1-6; cdr3_nt: TGTGCCAGCAGCCAAGATATTCAGGATAATTCACCCCTCCACTTT; cdr3_aa: CASSQDIQDNSPLHF
clone_size: few; v_call: TRBV5-5; d_call: NA; j_call: TRBJ2-5; cdr3_nt: TGTGCCAGCAGCTTGCCGGCGGGAACAGAGACCCAGTACTTC; cdr3_aa: CASSLPAGTETQYF
clone_size: many; v_call: TRBV7-2; d_call: NA; j_call: TRBJ2-2; cdr3_nt: TGTGCCAGCAGCTTAGCCTCCGGGACCGGGGAGCTGTTTTTT; cdr3_aa: CASSLASGTGELFF
clone_size: NA; v_call: TRBV20-1; d_call: NA; j_call: TRBJ2-4; cdr3_nt: TGCAGTGCTAGAAGGGTGGGAGCCAAAAACATTCAGTACTTC; cdr3_aa: CSARRVGAKNIQYF
clone_size: few; v_call: TRBV9; d_call: TRBD2; j_call: TRBJ2-2; cdr3_nt: TGTGCCAGCAGCGGGACTCGCGGGGGGGCAGGGGAGCTGTTTTTT; cdr3_aa: CASSGTRGGAGELFF
clone_size: many; v_call: TRBV5-1; d_call: NA; j_call: TRBJ2-2; cdr3_nt: TGCGCCAGCAGCTTGGCTTTTGGCAGAAACACCGGGGAGCTGTTTTTT; cdr3_aa: CASSLAFGRNTGELFF
clone_size: NA; v_call: TRBV24-1; d_call: NA; j_call: TRBJ1-2; cdr3_nt: TGTGCCACCAGTGTGGACGGATATGGCTACACCTTC; cdr3_aa: CATSVDGYGYTF
clone_size: few; v_call: TRBV5-1; d_call: NA; j_call: TRBJ1-1; cdr3_nt: TGCGCCAGCAGGTATCAGGCGAACACTGAAGCTTTCTTT; cdr3_aa: CASRYQANTEAFF
clone_size: NA; v_call: TRBV4-3; d_call: TRBD1; j_call: TRBJ2-1; cdr3_nt: TGCGCCAGCAGCCAAGGACAGGGTTGGAATGAGCAGTTCTTC; cdr3_aa: CASSQGQGWNEQFF
clone_size: NA; v_call: TRBV12-3/TRBV12-4; d_call: NA; j_call: TRBJ1-5; cdr3_nt: TGTGCCAGCAGTTACGGCAGGGTTAGCAATCAGCCCCAGCATTTT; cdr3_aa: CASSYGRVSNQPQHF
clone_size: few; v_call: TRBV7-3; d_call: NA; j_call: TRBJ2-6; cdr3_nt: TGTGCCAGCAGTTTCCAACGGATCTCTGGGGCCAACGTCCTGACTTTC; cdr3_aa: CASSFQRISGANVLTF
clone_size: many; v_call: TRBV7-7; d_call: NA; j_call: TRBJ2-2; cdr3_nt: TGTGCCAGCAGCTTCGGAACGAACACCGGGGAGCTGTTTTTT; cdr3_aa: CASSFGTNTGELFF
clone_size: many; v_call: TRBV7-2; d_call: NA; j_call: TRBJ2-5; cdr3_nt: TGTGCCAGCAGCTTAGGGCTAGGTCAAGAGACCCAGTACTTC; cdr3_aa: CASSLGLGQETQYF
clone_size: NA; v_call: TRBV12-3/TRBV12-4; d_call: NA; j_call: TRBJ1-5; cdr3_nt: TGTGCCAGCAGTTTGTGGCAGGAGGGGGGTCAGCCCCAGCATTTT; cdr3_aa: CASSLWQEGGQPQHF
clone_size: few; v_call: TRBV6-2/TRBV6-3; d_call: TRBD1; j_call: TRBJ1-1; cdr3_nt: TGTGCCACCAGGACAGGGGTGTCAAACACTGAAGCTTTCTTT; cdr3_aa: CATRTGVSNTEAFF
clone_size: few; v_call: TRBV15; d_call: NA; j_call: TRBJ2-2; cdr3_nt: TGTGCCACCAGCAGAGACTTCGGCGCAGTCACCGGGGAGCTGTTTTTT; cdr3_aa: CATSRDFGAVTGELFF
clone_size: few; v_call: TRBV25-1; d_call: NA; j_call: TRBJ2-1; cdr3_nt: TGTGCCAGCAGTGAGACTAGCAATGAGCAGTTCTTC; cdr3_aa: CASSETSNEQFF
clone_size: NA; v_call: TRBV4-1; d_call: TRBD2; j_call: TRBJ2-1; cdr3_nt: TGCGCCAGCAGCCAAGATGAGCGGGGCCCCTACAATGAGCAGTTCTTC; cdr3_aa: CASSQDERGPYNEQFF
clone_size: NA; v_call: TRBV12-3/TRBV12-4; d_call: NA; j_call: TRBJ1-6; cdr3_nt: TGTGCCAGCAGTCCAGGGGTATACTCACCCCTCCACTTT; cdr3_aa: CASSPGVYSPLHF
clone_size: few; v_call: TRBV7-6; d_call: NA; j_call: TRBJ2-5; cdr3_nt: TGTGCCAGCAGCCAGGACCGCTTCCAAGAGACCCAGTACTTC; cdr3_aa: CASSQDRFQETQYF
clone_size: NA; v_call: TRBV19; d_call: NA; j_call: TRBJ1-5; cdr3_nt: TGTGCCAGTAGCCCATTTAGACAGGAGATTCCTTTTCAGCCCCAGCATTTT; cdr3_aa: CASSPFRQEIPFQPQHF
clone_size: few; v_call: TRBV10-3; d_call: TRBD1; j_call: TRBJ1-2; cdr3_nt: TGTGCCACCGAGGGACAGACCTATGGCTACACCTTC; cdr3_aa: CATEGQTYGYTF
clone_size: NA; v_call: TRBV7-2; d_call: NA; j_call: TRBJ2-3; cdr3_nt: TGTGCCAGCAGCCCTGGGTTCGGAGATACGCAGTATTTT; cdr3_aa: CASSPGFGDTQYF
clone_size: NA; v_call: TRBV20-1; d_call: TRBD1; j_call: TRBJ1-6; cdr3_nt: TGCAGTGCTAGGACAGGGGGAAATTCACCCCTCCACTTT; cdr3_aa: CSARTGGNSPLHF
clone_size: few; v_call: TRBV14; d_call: TRBD1; j_call: TRBJ1-1; cdr3_nt: TGTGCCAGCAGCCAAATAGACAGGGGACCCACTGAAGCTTTCTTT; cdr3_aa: CASSQIDRGPTEAFF
clone_size: NA; v_call: TRBV5-5; d_call: TRBD1; j_call: TRBJ1-1; cdr3_nt: TGTGCCAGCAGCTCGACCGGGACAGGGACCACTGAAGCTTTCTTT; cdr3_aa: CASSSTGTGTTEAFF
clone_size: NA; v_call: TRBV9; d_call: NA; j_call: TRBJ2-3; cdr3_nt: TGTGCCAGCAGCGCCATCCCAGATACGCAGTATTTT; cdr3_aa: CASSAIPDTQYF
clone_size: NA; v_call: TRBV27; d_call: NA; j_call: TRBJ1-5; cdr3_nt: TGTGCCAGCAGGGGGACGGCTAGCAATCAGCCCCAGCATTTT; cdr3_aa: CASRGTASNQPQHF
clone_size: many; v_call: TRBV4-1; d_call: NA; j_call: TRBJ1-1; cdr3_nt: TGCGCCAGCAGCCCACGTAGGGGGAGGAACACTGAAGCTTTCTTT; cdr3_aa: CASSPRRGRNTEAFF
clone_size: few; v_call: TRBV2; d_call: NA; j_call: TRBJ1-2; cdr3_nt: TGTGCCAGCAGTGGTCAGGGGAACTATGGCTACACCTTC; cdr3_aa: CASSGQGNYGYTF
clone_size: few; v_call: TRBV5-6; d_call: NA; j_call: TRBJ1-3; cdr3_nt: TGTGCCAGCAGCTTCGGACATTTCGTCCGCTCTGGAAACACCATATATTTT; cdr3_aa: CASSFGHFVRSGNTIYF
clone_size: few; v_call: TRBV4-3; d_call: NA; j_call: TRBJ1-5; cdr3_nt: TGCGCCAGCAGCCAAGATGCGGACAGATTAAATCAGCCCCAGCATTTT; cdr3_aa: CASSQDADRLNQPQHF
clone_size: NA; v_call: TRBV7-3; d_call: TRBD2; j_call: TRBJ2-2; cdr3_nt: TGTGCCAGCAGCATTAGCGGGGAACACGCGAACACCGGGGAGCTGTTTTTT; cdr3_aa: CASSISGEHANTGELFF
clone_size: few; v_call: TRBV19; d_call: NA; j_call: TRBJ2-7; cdr3_nt: TGTGCCAGTAAGGGGGGGGCGCGGCGCGAGCAGTACTTC; cdr3_aa: CASKGGARREQYF
clone_size: NA; v_call: TRBV5-1; d_call: NA; j_call: TRBJ1-6; cdr3_nt: TGCGCCAGCAGCTTGGCCGAGGGGCCCCTCCACTTT; cdr3_aa: CASSLAEGPLHF